This T cell receptor (beta chain) was retrieved from a study of T-cell reconstitution after alpha-beta-depleted transplantation in children. A TCRbeta library incorporating unique molecular identifiers was prepared. In TCRdb, the PCR reads were re-called with MiXCR into one record per CDR3 protein. The table shows 350,000 to 500,000 distinct CDR3 sequences, with approximately 41% occurring only once. Per germline, CDR1 SGHAT and CDR2 FQDESV (reference sequence). The V and J ends lost 0 bases and 2 bases, in that order; junction bases with no gene match: 14. The CDR3 sequence is 19 residues long. In its sample, this clonotype was seen many times. The antigen remains undetermined. General study results and limits: Surviving recipient T cells and intrathymic progenitors accounted for some patients' high TCRbeta diversity at day 60. About two months after transplant, alpha-beta T cells reportedly came from several hundred expanded graft clones. Diversity and T-cell counts at one year after transplant derived mostly from new T cells.

The chain has TRBV11-1 and TRBJ2-7; 9 nucleotides align to TRBD1. The TCR was taken from a girl between 2 and 10 years old with aplastic anemia, due to receive a stem cell transplant. The sample was PBMCs, taken before TCRalphabeta/CD19-depleted stem cell transplant. The CDR3 loop reads CASSLAPGQGIGPPYEQYF. CDR3 DNA sequence: TGTGCCAGCAGCTTAGCCCCGGGACAGGGTATCGGGCCCCCCTACGAGCAGTACTTC.